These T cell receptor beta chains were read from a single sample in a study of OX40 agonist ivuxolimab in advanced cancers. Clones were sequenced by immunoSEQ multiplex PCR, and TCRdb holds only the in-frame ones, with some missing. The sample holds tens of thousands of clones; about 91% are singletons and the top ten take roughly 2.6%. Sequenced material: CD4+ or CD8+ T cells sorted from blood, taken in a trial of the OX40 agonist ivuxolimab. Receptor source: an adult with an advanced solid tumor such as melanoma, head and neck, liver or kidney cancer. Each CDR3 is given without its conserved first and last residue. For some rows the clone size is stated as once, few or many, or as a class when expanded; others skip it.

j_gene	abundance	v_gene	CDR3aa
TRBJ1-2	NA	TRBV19	ATLDRSYGYT
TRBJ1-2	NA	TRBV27	ASSSNFGFYGYT
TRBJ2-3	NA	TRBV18	ASSLFVTADTQY
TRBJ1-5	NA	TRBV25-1	ATAGQGGQPQH
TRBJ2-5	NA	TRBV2	ASSEVGGLETQY
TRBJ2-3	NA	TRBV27	ASSLISTRTGQGHSQY
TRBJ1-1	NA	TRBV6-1	ASRGGHHKNTEAF
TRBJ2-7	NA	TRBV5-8	ASSRGQGYEQY
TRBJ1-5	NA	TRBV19	ASHGQINQPQH
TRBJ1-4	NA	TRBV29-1	SAGQGAFEKLF
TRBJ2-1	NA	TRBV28	ASSSGTGSYNEQF
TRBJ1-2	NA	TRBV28	ASSLRQGYGYT
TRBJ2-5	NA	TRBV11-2	ASSLAQQETQY
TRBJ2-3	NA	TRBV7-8	ASSLGPLAGGRNTQY
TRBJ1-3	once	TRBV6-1	ASSEGYYSGNTIY
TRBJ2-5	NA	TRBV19	ASSRVMEETQY
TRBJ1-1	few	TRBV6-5	ASRGQGNIEAF
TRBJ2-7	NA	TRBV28	ASSSPGGPTYEQY
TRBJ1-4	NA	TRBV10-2	ASRQGATNEKLF
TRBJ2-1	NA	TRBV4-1	ASSPGIRGNEQF
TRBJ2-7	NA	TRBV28	ASSLPDRGYEQY
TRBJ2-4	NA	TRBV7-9	ASSPSEGLGKNIQY
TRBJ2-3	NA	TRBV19	ATLLTGNGDTQY
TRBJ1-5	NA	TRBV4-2	ASSQDRGGSQPQH
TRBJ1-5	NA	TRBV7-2	ASSYTGGNQPQH
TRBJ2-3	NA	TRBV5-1	ASSTGLADTDTQY
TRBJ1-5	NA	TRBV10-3	ASHRNSNQPQH
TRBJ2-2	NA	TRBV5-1	ASSLDLQTDTGELF
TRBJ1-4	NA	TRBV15	ATSRERWTSGEKLF
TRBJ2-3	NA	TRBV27	ASSLRRTDTQY
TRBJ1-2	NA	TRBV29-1	SVERAGGGYT
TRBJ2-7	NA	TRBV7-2	ASSFLTDYEQY
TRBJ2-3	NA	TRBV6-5	ASSYSGVSTDTQY
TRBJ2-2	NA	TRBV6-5	ASSGGDRDTGELF
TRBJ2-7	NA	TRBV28	ATRGTGVSYEQY
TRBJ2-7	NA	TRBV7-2	ASSRPPGTVGYEQY
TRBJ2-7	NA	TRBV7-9	ASSPLRGSYEQY
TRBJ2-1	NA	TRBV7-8	ASSLAGQGRRYEQF
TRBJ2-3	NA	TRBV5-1	ASSISASPTDTQY
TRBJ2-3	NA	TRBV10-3	AIREGTRTDTQY
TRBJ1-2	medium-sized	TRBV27	ASSLSGTGNYGYT
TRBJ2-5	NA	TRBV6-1	ASSAQSGLGGETQY
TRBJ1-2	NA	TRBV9	ASSVGTGSYGYT
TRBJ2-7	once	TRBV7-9	ASSLEGGQSYEQY
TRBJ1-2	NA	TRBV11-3	ASSLEGGIPVHGYT
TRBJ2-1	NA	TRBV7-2	ASSLSAYNEQF
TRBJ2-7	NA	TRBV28	ASSFPPAGQY
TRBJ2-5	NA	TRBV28	ASRAGRETQY
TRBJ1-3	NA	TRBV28	ASSVTGAVSGNTIY
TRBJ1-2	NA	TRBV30	AWKGGSPTNYGYT
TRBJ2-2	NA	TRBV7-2	ASSLQGGAFNTGELF
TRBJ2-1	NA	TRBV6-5	ASSYSRPTIDEQF
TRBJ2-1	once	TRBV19	ASSKIYNEQF
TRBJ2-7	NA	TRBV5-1	ASSQGGGSYEQY
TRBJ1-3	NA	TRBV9	ASSVGQGDSGNTIY
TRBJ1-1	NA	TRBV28	ASSTDSLNTEAF
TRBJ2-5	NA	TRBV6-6	ASTIPGGGKKTQY
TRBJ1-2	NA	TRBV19	ASSIPLRSNYGYT
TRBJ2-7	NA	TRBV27	ASSPGLAPLYEQY